This record concerns one TCR beta chain sequence. This record belongs to a study of blood T cell repertoires in COVID-19. Study in general: The United States, Italy and Spain supplied acute and convalescent COVID-19 samples. PBMCs, B-cell-depleted T cells, or T cells provided the cDNA or gDNA that made up the material.

Original methodology: The assay estimated nucleated cells by amplifying reference gene primers. TCRdb keeps only in-frame clones here, not all; method: immunoSEQ multiplex PCR. V and J calls and clone size follow that table, whereas D and trimming were derived from the DNA. In the table there are approximately 62,000 clones, approximately 73% of which are singletons. This CDR3 has 15 amino acids. Germline V CDR1 and CDR2: MNHEY, SVGAGI. The V gene end was trimmed by 6 bases and the J gene end by 4 bases; junction bases not matched to a gene: 7. The sample was peripheral blood. This receptor was obtained from a woman aged 50 to 65 with active or convalescent COVID-19. This chain connects TRBV6-5 to TRBJ2-7; 12 bases align to TRBD2. As DNA, the CDR3 is TGTGCCAGCAGCTTGACTAGCGGGAGTCGGTACGAGCAGTACTTC. Its translation: CASSLTSGSRYEQYF.